This TCR beta chain was profiled in a study of cytomegalovirus exposure and HLA in healthy donors. Germline CDR1 is GTSNPN and CDR2 is SVGIG (reference sequence). V lost 0 bases to trimming and J lost 0 bases, with 15 bases between them. There are 17 residues in the CDR3. Data came from immunoSEQ multiplex PCR; TCRdb stores just in-frame clones and leaves some out. In the table there are fewer than 120,000 clones, approximately 87% of which are singletons. Findings and limits, study-wide: The CMV antigen specificity of a few CMV-associated chains was confirmed through in vitro analysis.

This clone has more than one count but fewer than ten. Antigen specificity is unknown. Sequencing input: PBMCs. The sequence derives from a woman aged 25 to 39 in good health and CMV-seropositive. The chain employs TRBV30 and TRBJ1-5; maybe TRBD1 (5 bases). The CDR3 spells CAWSVSPGLNSNQPQHF. DNA for the CDR3: TGTGCCTGGAGTGTAAGTCCGGGACTGAATAGCAATCAGCCCCAGCATTTT.